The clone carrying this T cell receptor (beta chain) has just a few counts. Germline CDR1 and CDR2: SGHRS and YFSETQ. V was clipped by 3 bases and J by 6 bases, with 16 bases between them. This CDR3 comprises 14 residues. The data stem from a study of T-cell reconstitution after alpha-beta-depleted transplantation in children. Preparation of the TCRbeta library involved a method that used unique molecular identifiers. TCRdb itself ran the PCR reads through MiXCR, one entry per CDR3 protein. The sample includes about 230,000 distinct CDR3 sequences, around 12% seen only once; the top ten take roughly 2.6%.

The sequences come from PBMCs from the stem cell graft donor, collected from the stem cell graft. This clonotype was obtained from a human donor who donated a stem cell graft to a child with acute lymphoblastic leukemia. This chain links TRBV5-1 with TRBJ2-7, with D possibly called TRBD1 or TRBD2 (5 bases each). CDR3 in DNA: TGCGCCAGCAGCTCCGGGACCGGGACCCTCGAGCAGTACTTC. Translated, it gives CASSSGTGTLEQYF.